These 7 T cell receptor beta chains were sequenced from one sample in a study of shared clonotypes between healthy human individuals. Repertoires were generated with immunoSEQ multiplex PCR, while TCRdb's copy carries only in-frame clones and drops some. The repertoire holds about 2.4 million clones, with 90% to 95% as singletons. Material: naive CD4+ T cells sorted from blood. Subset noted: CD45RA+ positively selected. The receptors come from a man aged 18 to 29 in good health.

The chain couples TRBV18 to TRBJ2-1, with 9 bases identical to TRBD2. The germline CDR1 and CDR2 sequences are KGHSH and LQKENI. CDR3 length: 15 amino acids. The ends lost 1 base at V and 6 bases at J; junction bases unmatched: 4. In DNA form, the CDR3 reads TGTGCCAGCTCACCACAAAGCGGGGGGCCCAATGAGCAGTTCTTC. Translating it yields CASSPQSGGPNEQFF. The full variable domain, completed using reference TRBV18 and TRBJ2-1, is NAGVMQNPRHLVRRRGQEARLRCSPMKGHSHVYWYRQLPEEGLKFMVYLQKENIIDESGMPKERFSAEFPKEGPSILRIQQVVRGDSAAYFCASSPQSGGPNEQFFGPGTRLTVL.

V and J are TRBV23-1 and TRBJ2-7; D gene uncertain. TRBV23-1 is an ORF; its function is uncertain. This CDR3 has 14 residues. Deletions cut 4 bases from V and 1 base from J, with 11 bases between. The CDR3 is CASSRIILSYEQYF. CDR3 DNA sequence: TGCGCCAGCAGTCGAATCATCTTATCCTACGAGCAGTACTTC.

The CDR3 DNA follows: TGCGCCAGCAGCCAAGGAGGGGGGGGGACTGAAGCTTTCTTT. Its translation is CASSQGGGGTEAFF. The V gene is TRBV4-1, the J gene TRBJ1-1, with D perhaps TRBD1 (6 bases). The CDR3 extends over 14 amino acids. With 1 base removed from V and 5 bases from J, the gap between germline ends came to 11 bases. CDR1 MGHRA and CDR2 YSYEKL come from the germline V gene.

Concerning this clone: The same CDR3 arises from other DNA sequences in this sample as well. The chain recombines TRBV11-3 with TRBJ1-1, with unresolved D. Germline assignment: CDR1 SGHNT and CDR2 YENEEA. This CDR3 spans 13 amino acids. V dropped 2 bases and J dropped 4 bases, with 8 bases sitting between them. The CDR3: CASSLYGGTEAFF. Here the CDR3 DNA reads TGTGCCAGCAGCTTATATGGTGGCACTGAAGCTTTCTTT.

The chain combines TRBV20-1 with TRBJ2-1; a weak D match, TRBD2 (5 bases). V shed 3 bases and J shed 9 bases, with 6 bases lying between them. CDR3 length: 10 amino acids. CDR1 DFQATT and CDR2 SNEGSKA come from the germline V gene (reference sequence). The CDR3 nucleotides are TGCAGTGCTAGCGGGATTGAGCAGTTCTTC. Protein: CSASGIEQFF.

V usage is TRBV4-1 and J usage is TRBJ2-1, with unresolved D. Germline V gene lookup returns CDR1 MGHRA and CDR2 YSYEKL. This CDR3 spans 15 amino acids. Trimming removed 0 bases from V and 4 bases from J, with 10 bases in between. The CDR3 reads CASSQEEQPYNEQFF. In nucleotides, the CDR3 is TGCGCCAGCAGCCAAGAGGAACAGCCTTACAATGAGCAGTTCTTC.

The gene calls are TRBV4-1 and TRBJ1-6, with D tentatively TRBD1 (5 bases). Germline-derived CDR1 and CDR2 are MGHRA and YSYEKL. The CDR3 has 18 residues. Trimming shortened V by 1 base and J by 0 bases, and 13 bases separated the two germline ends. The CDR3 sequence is CASSQGGGGSSYNSPLHF. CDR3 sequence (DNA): TGCGCCAGCAGCCAAGGAGGCGGGGGGAGCTCCTATAATTCACCCCTCCACTTT.